These 22 T cell receptor beta chains originate from one sample sequenced in a study of blood T cell repertoires in COVID-19 (dated by TCRdb to the early 2020s). Receptor libraries were prepared by the immunoSEQ multiplex PCR assay. The table comes from immuneACCESS by way of TCRdb, which keeps in-frame sequences with V and J called. Part of the clones is missing from these tables; in studies checked, under half for an unresolved V gene and the rest for unknown reasons. In this sample the table shows 200,000 to 250,000 clones, around 84% of which occur a single time. The top ten clones comprise 15% to 20% of the sample. The sample was peripheral blood. The receptors derive from a man aged 30 to 39 with active or convalescent COVID-19.

This chain uses TRBV3-1 (or the pseudogene TRBV3-2) with TRBJ1-3, with D possibly being TRBD1 (6 bases). Trimming removed 7 bases from V and 0 bases from J, with 7 bases in between. There are 13 residues in the CDR3. The germline V gene encodes CDR1 LGHDT and CDR2 YNNKEL (reference sequence). CDR3 sequence (DNA): TGTGCCAGCACAGGGGTCTCTGGAAACACCATATATTTT. Protein product: CASTGVSGNTIYF.

The V and J genes are TRBV2 and TRBJ2-3; D not certain. CDR1 is SNHLY, CDR2 FYNNEI, per germline. V gave up 6 bases and J gave up 0 bases, with 16 bases separating them. The CDR3 runs to 16 residues. As DNA, the CDR3 is TGTGCCAGCAGCCGGAACACCCGCGGAAGCACAGATACGCAGTATTTT. This encodes CASSRNTRGSTDTQYF.

V is TRBV7-2 and J is TRBJ1-5, with D perhaps matching TRBD1 (5 bases). This CDR3 contains 14 residues. Trimming pared 1 base from V and 8 bases from J, leaving 12 bases between. CDR1 SGHTA and CDR2 FQGNSA come from the germline V gene. The CDR3, as DNA: TGTGCCAGCAGCTTAGAAGGGGAATGGGAGCCCCAGCATTTT. The encoded protein is CASSLEGEWEPQHF.

This rearrangement joins TRBV19 to TRBJ2-1; TRBD1 might be the D (6 bases). CDR3 length: 13 residues. V shed 7 bases and J shed 7 bases, with 14 bases lying between them. Germline CDR1 LNHDA, CDR2 SQIVND (reference sequence). CDR3 sequence: CASTTRGYNEQFF. CDR3 DNA: TGTGCCAGTACCACGAGGGGGTATAATGAGCAGTTCTTC.

This chain joins TRBV4-3 and TRBJ2-1; TRBD2 matches 9 bases. CDR3 length: 18 amino acids. With 4 bases clipped from V and 6 bases from J, the junction kept 16 bases outside the gene matches. The germline V gene has CDR1 LGHNA and CDR2 YSLEER. CDR3 sequence reads: CASSLRVAGEDLSNEQFF. The CDR3 DNA sequence: TGCGCCAGCAGCCTTCGGGTAGCGGGAGAAGATCTATCCAATGAGCAGTTCTTC.

A single count supports this clone. J is TRBJ1-1 and V is TRBV6-5; D ambiguous. The CDR3 runs to 13 residues. The germline gives CDR1 MNHEY, CDR2 SVGAGI. The V and J ends lost 1 base and 2 bases respectively, with 5 bases between them. The CDR3, as DNA: TGTGCCAGCAGTTACTACACCAACACTGAAGCTTTCTTT. It is translated as CASSYYTNTEAFF.

V and J are TRBV2 and TRBJ2-1; D unclear. The V and J ends lost 2 bases and 4 bases respectively, with 15 bases between them. Germline V gives CDR1 SNHLY, CDR2 FYNNEI. The CDR3 totals 16 residues. Here the CDR3 reads CASSEYGQRLYNEQFF. As DNA, the CDR3 is TGTGCCAGCAGTGAATATGGCCAGCGCCTTTACAATGAGCAGTTCTTC.

The genes are TRBV6-2 or TRBV6-3 and TRBJ1-1; D is unclear. CDR1 and CDR2 from the germline V gene are MNHEY and SVGEGT. V was shortened by 1 base and J by 6 bases, with 9 bases between the two germline ends. The length of the CDR3 is 13 residues. CDR3 loop: CASSYFVGSEAFF. Here the CDR3 DNA reads TGTGCCAGCAGTTACTTTGTCGGGTCTGAAGCTTTCTTT.

This clone was observed a few times. The V and J genes are TRBV5-6 and TRBJ1-2; D might be TRBD1 (6 bases). Germline CDR1 is SGHDT and CDR2 is YYEEEE. V was cut by 6 bases and J by 4 bases, with 19 bases left in between. This CDR3 is 15 amino acids long. CDR3 sequence: CASNQRDIRFYGYTF. The CDR3 DNA sequence: TGTGCCAGCAACCAACGGGACATACGCTTCTATGGCTACACCTTC.

The genes are TRBV2 and TRBJ2-7; TRBD2 matches at 15 bases. From germline, CDR1 is SNHLY and CDR2 FYNNEI. The CDR3 covers 17 residues. The ends lost 6 bases at V and 1 base at J; junction bases unmatched: 7. CDR3 region: CASRASGTSGGSYEQYF. CDR3 nucleotide sequence: TGTGCCAGCAGGGCCTCCGGGACTAGCGGGGGGTCCTACGAGCAGTACTTC.

The chain joins TRBV6-5 to TRBJ2-1; 9 bases agree with TRBD1. Trimming removed 5 bases from V and 10 bases from J; junction bases left unmatched: 9. The CDR3 has 14 amino acids. The germline V gene encodes CDR1 MNHEY and CDR2 SVGAGI. CDR3 in DNA: TGTGCCAGCAGTCCTTCGGGACAGGGAGACGAGCAGTTCTTC. It is translated as CASSPSGQGDEQFF.

V usage is TRBV4-1 and J usage is TRBJ2-7, with 12 nucleotides matching TRBD1. Trimming cost V 4 bases and J 5 bases; bases outside gene matches: 3. CDR1 is MGHRA and CDR2 is YSYEKL in the germline V gene. The CDR3 is made up of 14 amino acids. CDR3 nucleotide sequence: TGCGCCAGCAGCCCGGGACAGGGGGCCCACGAGCAGTACTTC. This sequence encodes CASSPGQGAHEQYF.

The rearrangement links TRBV19 to TRBJ1-5; 11 positions match TRBD1. The CDR3 sequence is 17 residues long. V lost 3 bases, J lost 1 base, and 5 bases stayed unmatched. The germline gives CDR1 LNHDA, CDR2 SQIVND (reference sequence). The CDR3 DNA follows: TGTGCCAGTAGTATGTGGACAGGGGGCCAGAGCAATCAGCCCCAGCATTTT. It yields the protein CASSMWTGGQSNQPQHF. Full variable domain (rest looked up from reference TRBV19 and TRBJ1-5): DGGITQSPKYLFRKEGQNVTLSCEQNLNHDAMYWYRQDPGQGLRLIYYSQIVNDFQKGDIAEGYSVSREKKESFPLTVTSAQKNPTAFYLCASSMWTGGQSNQPQHFGDGTRLSIL.

The genes are TRBV18 and TRBJ2-5; no definite D call. Germline lookup yields CDR1 KGHSH and CDR2 LQKENI. The CDR3 contains 13 residues. V dropped 10 bases and J dropped 0 bases, with 12 bases sitting between them. The CDR3 sequence is CATSPADQETQYF. CDR3 in DNA: TGTGCCACCTCCCCCGCAGACCAAGAGACCCAGTACTTC.

The J gene is TRBJ1-3, the V gene TRBV6-5, with 7 nucleotides matching TRBD1. V was clipped by 6 bases and J by 4 bases; unmatched bases: 6. CDR1 and CDR2 (germline): MNHEY, SVGAGI. The CDR3 contains 14 residues. The CDR3 coding sequence is TGTGCCAGCAGACAGGGGACAACAGGAAACACCATATATTTT. It is translated as CASRQGTTGNTIYF.

CDR3 amino acids: CASSPTSGSYEQYF. The DNA of the CDR3 is TGTGCCAGCAGTCCAACTAGCGGCTCCTACGAGCAGTACTTC. This chain links TRBV6-1 with TRBJ2-7; 8 bases align to TRBD2. The CDR3 is 14 amino acids. Germline loops: CDR1 MNHNS, CDR2 SASEGT. With 5 bases clipped from V and 0 bases from J, the junction kept 3 bases outside the gene matches.

The genes are TRBV29-1 and TRBJ2-1; 7 nucleotides line up with TRBD1. Germline V gives CDR1 SQVTM, CDR2 ANQGSEA. V lost 6 bases to trimming and J lost 8 bases; unmatched junction nucleotides: 4. This CDR3 spans 11 amino acids. The CDR3 loop reads CSVATGYEQFF. DNA of the CDR3: TGCAGCGTGGCGACAGGGTATGAGCAGTTCTTC.

The chain combines TRBV5-1 with TRBJ2-3, with D possibly matching TRBD2 (6 bases). CDR3 length: 15 residues. The germline CDR1 and CDR2 sequences are SGHRS and YFSETQ. V shed 5 bases and J shed 2 bases, with 15 bases lying between them. CDR3 sequence reads: CASSMLGRITDTQYF. The CDR3 nucleotides are TGCGCCAGCAGTATGCTAGGGAGGATCACAGATACGCAGTATTTT.

The V and J genes are TRBV25-1 and TRBJ2-7; D may be TRBD2 (6 bases). The CDR3 contains 12 residues. Germline V lookup: CDR1 MGHDK, CDR2 SYGVNS. V was pared by 6 bases and J by 11 bases, with 17 bases between. The CDR3 sequence: CASRTRLGQEYF. Written as DNA, the CDR3 is TGTGCCAGCAGAACCAGACTAGGTCAGGAGTACTTC.

This clone was recorded a few times. The chain links TRBV5-5 to TRBJ2-2, with 8 bases identical to TRBD1. Trimming took 4 bases from V and 5 from J; bases not matched to a gene: 7. The CDR3 totals 15 residues. In germline, CDR1 is SGHKS, CDR2 YYEKEE (reference sequence). CDR3 residues: CASSATGDWTGELFF. For the CDR3, the DNA is TGTGCCAGCAGCGCGACAGGGGATTGGACCGGGGAGCTGTTTTTT.

This clone was counted only a few times. J is TRBJ1-2 and V is TRBV7-2; no clear D gene. This CDR3 spans 15 amino acids. V was pared by 1 base and J by 2 bases, with 11 bases between. CDR1 is SGHTA and CDR2 is FQGNSA in the germline V gene. The DNA for the CDR3 is TGTGCCAGCAGCTTAGTTCCCCCGGAGAACTATGGCTACACCTTC. Its translation is CASSLVPPENYGYTF. The entire variable domain, with the rest obtained from reference TRBV7-2 and TRBJ1-2, is as follows: GAGVSQSPSNKVTEKGKDVELRCDPISGHTALYWYRQSLGQGLEFLIYFQGNSAPDKSGLPSDRFSAERTGGSVSTLTIQRTQQEDSAVYLCASSLVPPENYGYTFGSGTRLTVV.

The chain employs TRBV5-1 and TRBJ1-1; 9 bases line up with TRBD1. J was trimmed by 3 bases and V by 4 bases; bases with no gene match: 4. This CDR3 region has 14 residues. Germline loops: CDR1 SGHRS, CDR2 YFSETQ. The chain's CDR3 is CASSRTGVYTEAFF. Here the CDR3 DNA reads TGCGCCAGCAGCCGGACAGGGGTATACACTGAAGCTTTCTTT.